This entry lists 28 T cell receptor beta chains sequenced from one sample in a study of shared clonotypes between healthy human individuals. Naivety among CD8 cells was defined by CD45RO negativity and positive CCR7 selection, thereby excluding terminally differentiated effector memory CD45RA+ cells. Method: immunoSEQ multiplex PCR; TCRdb's copy keeps in-frame clones and lacks some. The sample carries millions of clones, about 95% recorded once. Material: naive CD8+ T cells sorted from blood. The receptor set was obtained from a man younger than 30 in good health.

V gene TRBV5-1 combines with J gene TRBJ2-3; D is unclear. CDR1 and CDR2 from the germline V gene are SGHRS and YFSETQ. V lost 1 base and J 6 bases, leaving 9 bases between the germline ends. The length of the CDR3 is 13 residues. CDR3: CASSLLRGDTQYF. The CDR3 coding sequence is TGCGCCAGCAGCTTGTTAAGAGGCGATACGCAGTATTTT.

V gene TRBV30 combines with J gene TRBJ1-1; D ambiguous. V dropped 4 bases and J dropped 6 bases, with 12 bases sitting between them. Germline V gives CDR1 GTSNPN, CDR2 SVGIG (reference sequence). The CDR3 length is 12 residues. In nucleotides, the CDR3 is TGTGCCTGGATCGGGTTTAGGGCTGAAGCTTTCTTT. Encoded protein: CAWIGFRAEAFF.

V gene TRBV6-1 combines with J gene TRBJ2-3; 12 bases line up with TRBD2. This CDR3 is built from 18 residues. Germline V gene data show CDR1 as MNHNS and CDR2 as SASEGT. With 3 bases clipped from V and 2 bases from J, the junction kept 9 bases outside the gene matches. Here the CDR3 reads CASSEQLAGGAYTDTQYF. In DNA, the CDR3 is TGTGCCAGCAGTGAGCAACTAGCGGGGGGAGCCTACACAGATACGCAGTATTTT.

V usage is TRBV7-9 and J usage is TRBJ2-7; 11 nucleotides align to TRBD2. Trimming removed 5 bases from V and 0 bases from J; junction bases left unmatched: 6. This CDR3 comprises 16 residues. The germline V gene has CDR1 SEHNR and CDR2 FQNEAQ (reference sequence). The CDR3 DNA sequence: TGTGCCAGCAGCGACCCACTAGCGGGAGACTCCTACGAGCAGTACTTC. Amino acids: CASSDPLAGDSYEQYF.

The chain employs TRBV7-8 and TRBJ1-1; D ambiguous. Germline CDR1 reads SGHVS; CDR2 reads FQNEAQ. V lost 3 bases and J 0 bases, leaving 14 bases between the germline ends. This CDR3 has 16 amino acids. DNA for the CDR3: TGTGCCAGCAGCTTTAAGACTGGAACCATGAACACTGAAGCTTTCTTT. This sequence encodes CASSFKTGTMNTEAFF.

Concerning this clone: Germline is not matched at one junction end, which may reflect a read error. J is TRBJ2-7 and V is TRBV7-7; weak D call: TRBD1 (7 bases). This CDR3 comprises 16 residues. Per the germline V gene, CDR1 is SSHAT and CDR2 is FNYEAQ (reference sequence). CDR3 region: CASSLANYQGGCEQYF. The CDR3 DNA reads TGTGCTAGCAGCTTAGCAAACTACCAGGGGGGCTGCGAGCAGTACTTC.

The chain uses TRBV7-9 and TRBJ2-3; D perhaps matches TRBD2 (5 bases). Between the trimmed V and J ends, which lost 5 bases and 2 bases, there was a span of 17 bases. Germline V gene lookup returns CDR1 SEHNR and CDR2 FQNEAQ (reference sequence). There are 16 residues in the CDR3. The CDR3: CASSDLGGGPTDTQYF. CDR3 DNA sequence: TGTGCCAGCAGCGACCTAGGAGGCGGACCCACAGATACGCAGTATTTT.

As concerns this clone: At the DNA level, this CDR3 is encoded by other sequences in the same sample as well. The chain carries TRBV5-1 and TRBJ2-7; D uncertain. Germline values: CDR1 SGHRS, CDR2 YFSETQ. The CDR3 loop spans 13 amino acids. V lost 2 bases, J lost 0 bases, and 6 bases lay in between. CDR3 protein: CASSLTGSYEQYF. CDR3 nucleotides: TGCGCCAGCAGCTTAACGGGCTCCTACGAGCAGTACTTC.

Turning to this clone: Other DNA sequences in the same sample also yield this CDR3. The CDR3: CASSLAGSYEQYF. CDR3 coding DNA: TGTGCCAGCAGTCTAGCGGGCTCCTACGAGCAGTACTTC. This sequence joins TRBV6-5 and TRBJ2-7; TRBD2 aligns across 8 bases. J lost 0 bases, V lost 5 bases, and 0 bases had no gene match. Germline V CDR1 and CDR2: MNHEY, SVGAGI. The CDR3 totals 13 residues.

Concerning this clone: The same CDR3 arises from other DNA sequences in this sample as well. The rearrangement links TRBV5-6 to TRBJ2-5; D remains unclear. The germline V gene has CDR1 SGHDT and CDR2 YYEEEE. V was trimmed by 3 bases and J by 4 bases, leaving 4 bases between them. The CDR3 extends over 11 amino acids. CDR3 nucleotides: TGTGCCAGCAGCTACGGAGAGACCCAGTACTTC. The encoded protein is CASSYGETQYF. Variable domain in full (rest from reference TRBV5-6 and TRBJ2-5): DAGVTQSPTHLIKTRGQQVTLRCSPKSGHDTVSWYQQALGQGPQFIFQYYEEEERQRGNFPDRFSGHQFPNYSSELNVNALLLGDSALYLCASSYGETQYFGPGTRLLVL.

The chain carries TRBV4-1 and TRBJ1-1; D perhaps matches TRBD1 (5 bases). The V end lost 1 base, the J end lost 3 bases, and 15 bases lay between the germline ends. The CDR3 spans 16 residues. From germline, CDR1 is MGHRA and CDR2 YSYEKL. CDR3 nucleotides: TGCGCCAGCAGCCAAGGTCAGGGCCCTGGGTACACTGAAGCTTTCTTT. This gives the protein CASSQGQGPGYTEAFF.

This chain connects TRBV28 to TRBJ2-7; D might be TRBD1 (5 bases). Germline-derived CDR1 and CDR2 are MDHEN and SYDVKM. The CDR3 has 15 residues. Trimming took off 6 bases at V and 6 bases at J, with 21 bases between the two ends. In DNA, the CDR3 is TGTGCCAGCAGCCCTCCCCAGGGCGGCTTCTCCGAGCAGTACTTC. Encoded protein: CASSPPQGGFSEQYF.

V is TRBV2 and J is TRBJ2-7; 9 nucleotides line up with TRBD1. This CDR3 contains 16 residues. V dropped 6 bases and J dropped 0; count of bases not matched to a gene: 9. Germline CDR1 reads SNHLY; CDR2 reads FYNNEI. The CDR3 DNA reads TGTGCCAGCAGCGAACCCGGGACAGGGCACTCCTACGAGCAGTACTTC. As protein: CASSEPGTGHSYEQYF.

V gene TRBV7-9 combines with J gene TRBJ1-2; TRBD1 is a possible D gene (6 bases). Trimming removed 0 bases from V and 3 bases from J, with 14 bases in between. Per the germline V gene, CDR1 is SEHNR and CDR2 is FQNEAQ (reference sequence). This CDR3 has 16 amino acids. The CDR3 region has the DNA TGTGCCAGCAGCTTAGCTGCAGGGGATTATGACTATGGCTACACCTTC. Translation gives CASSLAAGDYDYGYTF.

The chain has TRBV7-9 and TRBJ2-5; no clear D. The CDR3 totals 13 residues. Germline V gives CDR1 SEHNR, CDR2 FQNEAQ (reference sequence). V lost 5 bases and J 2 bases, leaving 9 bases between the germline ends. The CDR3 loop is CASSPYSQETQYF. For the CDR3, the DNA is TGTGCCAGCAGCCCTTACAGTCAAGAGACCCAGTACTTC.

The chain combines TRBV28 with TRBJ1-1; TRBD1 is a possible D gene (5 bases). Germline-derived CDR1 and CDR2 are MDHEN and SYDVKM. V was clipped by 2 bases and J by 4 bases, with 11 bases between them. The CDR3 totals 14 residues. The CDR3 nucleotides are TGTGCCAGCAGTTTACGAGACAGTGGCACTGAAGCTTTCTTT. Translating gives CASSLRDSGTEAFF.

DNA for the CDR3: TGTGCCAGTATTTTGACAGATAGCAATCAGCCCCAGCATTTT. Amino acid sequence: CASILTDSNQPQHF. The V and J genes are TRBV19 and TRBJ1-5; D might be TRBD1 (5 bases). The V gene's germline CDR1 is LNHDA and CDR2 SQIVND (reference sequence). The CDR3 is 14 residues long. Deletions cut 7 bases from V and 0 bases from J, with 10 bases between.

The chain carries TRBV5-1 and TRBJ1-4; TRBD1 matches 9 bases. J was trimmed by 0 bases and V by 5 bases; bases with no gene match: 5. Germline V gene sequence: CDR1 SGHRS, CDR2 YFSETQ. This CDR3 is built from 16 residues. The CDR3 sequence: CASRWTGEATNEKLFF. The CDR3, as DNA: TGCGCCAGCAGGTGGACAGGGGAGGCAACTAATGAAAAACTGTTTTTT. Supplemented by reference TRBV5-1 and TRBJ1-4, the full variable domain reads KAGVTQTPRYLIKTRGQQVTLSCSPISGHRSVSWYQQTPGQGLQFLFEYFSETQRNKGNFPGRFSGRQFSNSRSEMNVSTLELGDSALYLCASRWTGEATNEKLFFGSGTQLSVL.

This rearrangement joins TRBV6-1 to TRBJ1-6; the D gene is possibly TRBD1 (5 bases). The CDR3 totals 15 residues. V lost 6 bases and J lost 8, with 17 bases in between. From germline, CDR1 is MNHNS and CDR2 SASEGT. In nucleotides, the CDR3 is TGTGCCAGCAGAAAGGGACGGCAGGCCGATTCACCCCTCCACTTT. Protein sequence: CASRKGRQADSPLHF.

J is TRBJ2-5 and V is TRBV13; 9 nucleotides agree with TRBD1. The V and J ends lost 5 bases and 0 bases, in that order; junction bases with no gene match: 10. Germline CDR1 PRHDT, CDR2 FYEKMQ (reference sequence). This CDR3 is 17 amino acids long. The CDR3 protein is CASSPVGQGWYQETQYF. The CDR3 region has the DNA TGTGCCAGCAGCCCAGTGGGACAGGGCTGGTACCAAGAGACCCAGTACTTC.

The chain combines TRBV18 with TRBJ1-1; tentatively, D is TRBD1 (6 bases). The CDR3 runs to 16 residues. Trimming left V 3 bases short and J 3 bases short, with 17 bases between. Per germline, CDR1 KGHSH and CDR2 LQKENI. The DNA for the CDR3 is TGTGCCAGCTCACCCCCGTTACGGGGGCGGGACACTGAAGCTTTCTTT. Its protein is CASSPPLRGRDTEAFF.

In the case of this clone: Compared with germline, one end of the junction differs, possibly owing to a read error. The chain combines TRBV10-3 with TRBJ2-7, with D uncertain. Germline V gene sequence: CDR1 ENHRY, CDR2 SYGVKD. CDR3 length: 13 amino acids. The CDR3 DNA is TGTGCCATCAGTGAGTCGACCCTCGGCGAGCAGCACTTC. This encodes CAISESTLGEQHF.

A note on this clone: This specimen includes other DNA sequences encoding the same CDR3. V and J are TRBV6-5 and TRBJ2-1; 7 bases fit TRBD2. The CDR3 consists of 16 residues. The ends lost 0 bases at V and 4 bases at J; junction bases unmatched: 6. Germline V gene data show CDR1 as MNHEY and CDR2 as SVGAGI. The CDR3 reads CASSYSAGESYNEQFF. DNA for the CDR3: TGTGCCAGCAGTTACTCGGCGGGAGAGTCATACAATGAGCAGTTCTTC.

J is TRBJ2-5 and V is TRBV7-9; a possible D gene is TRBD1 (6 bases). Germline CDR1 is SEHNR and CDR2 is FQNEAQ (reference sequence). The CDR3 consists of 13 residues. The V end was cut by 4 bases, the J end by 5 bases, with 11 bases between. CDR3 bases: TGTGCCAGCAGCTCACAGGGTATGGAGACCCAGTACTTC. As protein: CASSSQGMETQYF.

In regard to this clone: At one of its ends the junction is not consistent with the germline gene, which may arise from a read error. The rearrangement joins TRBV7-2 to TRBJ2-2; tentative D call: TRBD1 (5 bases). CDR3 length: 15 amino acids. From germline, CDR1 is SGHTA and CDR2 FQGNSA. This CDR3 is CASRFLGAGYGELFF. The CDR3 bases are TGTGCCAGCCGCTTCCTAGGGGCCGGGTACGGGGAGCTGTTTTTT.

Notes on this clone: Other nucleotide sequences from this sample produce the same CDR3. This sequence joins TRBV7-9 and TRBJ2-7; D not resolved. This CDR3 comprises 13 residues. Germline V gives CDR1 SEHNR, CDR2 FQNEAQ (reference sequence). Trimming shortened V by 1 base and J by 5 bases, and 9 bases separated the two germline ends. CDR3 DNA sequence: TGTGCCAGCAGCTTAGGGGGTAGGGACGAGCAGTACTTC. Translation: CASSLGGRDEQYF.

A note on this clone: The sample contains more than one DNA sequence encoding this CDR3. Written as DNA, the CDR3 is TGTGCCAGCAGTTACTCTACAGGGCACCAAGAGACCCAGTACTTC. Its protein product is CASSYSTGHQETQYF. The rearrangement joins TRBV6-5 to TRBJ2-5; TRBD1 is a possible D gene (6 bases). The CDR3 loop spans 15 amino acids. V lost 0 bases and J lost 0, with 8 bases in between. CDR1 and CDR2 (germline): MNHEY, SVGAGI.

The chain uses TRBV10-1 and TRBJ2-1; D gene uncertain. Germline V CDR1 and CDR2: WNHNN, SYGVQD (reference sequence). Trimming left V 5 bases short and J 0 bases short, with 14 bases between. The CDR3 runs to 16 residues. CDR3 residues: CASSKSGYSSYNEQFF. CDR3 nucleotide sequence: TGCGCCAGCAGTAAATCCGGGTACAGCTCCTACAATGAGCAGTTCTTC.